This TCR beta chain was captured in a study of cytomegalovirus exposure and HLA in healthy donors. Study-level background: Unique TCRs numbering some 80 million, obtained from HLA-typed donors, made up an early data release. Regarding the study as a whole: When analyzed later, a missense DCLRE1C variant was found to be linked to TCR beta V- and J-gene trimming. Later, an analysis found that common viral pathogens appeared to be linked with several of the most significant clusters.

The V gene's germline CDR1 is LNHDA and CDR2 SQIVND (reference sequence). The trim removed 5 bases at V and 3 bases at J, leaving 3 bases unmatched. The CDR3 runs 14 residues. Of note for this clone: Antigen: not known.

The primer mix had 60 Vbeta and 13 Jbeta primers. Generated by immunoSEQ multiplex PCR, the TCRdb table keeps only in-frame clones and is missing some. The sample lists some 180,000 clones, roughly 85% occurring once. This receptor was identified in a woman under 40 in good health and CMV-seropositive. Material for sequencing was PBMCs. The rearrangement joins TRBV19 to TRBJ2-7; 11 nucleotides agree with TRBD1. The CDR3 protein is CASSPGTGGYEQYF. Here the CDR3 DNA reads TGTGCCAGTAGTCCCGGGACAGGGGGCTACGAGCAGTACTTC.